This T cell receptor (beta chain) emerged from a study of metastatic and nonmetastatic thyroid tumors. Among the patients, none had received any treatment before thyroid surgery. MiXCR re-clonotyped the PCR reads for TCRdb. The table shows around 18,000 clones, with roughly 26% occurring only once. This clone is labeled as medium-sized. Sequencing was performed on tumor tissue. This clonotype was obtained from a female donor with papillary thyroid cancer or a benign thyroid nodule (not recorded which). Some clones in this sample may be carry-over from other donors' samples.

The CDR3 loop reads CASSWGQTLNTEAFF. The CDR3 region has the DNA TGTGCCAGTAGCTGGGGACAGACTTTGAACACTGAAGCTTTCTTT. The rearrangement uses TRBV19 and TRBJ1-1; 7 bases map to TRBD1. Germline assignment: CDR1 LNHDA and CDR2 SQIVND (reference sequence). This CDR3 comprises 15 residues. The ends lost 6 bases at V and 0 bases at J; junction bases unmatched: 7.